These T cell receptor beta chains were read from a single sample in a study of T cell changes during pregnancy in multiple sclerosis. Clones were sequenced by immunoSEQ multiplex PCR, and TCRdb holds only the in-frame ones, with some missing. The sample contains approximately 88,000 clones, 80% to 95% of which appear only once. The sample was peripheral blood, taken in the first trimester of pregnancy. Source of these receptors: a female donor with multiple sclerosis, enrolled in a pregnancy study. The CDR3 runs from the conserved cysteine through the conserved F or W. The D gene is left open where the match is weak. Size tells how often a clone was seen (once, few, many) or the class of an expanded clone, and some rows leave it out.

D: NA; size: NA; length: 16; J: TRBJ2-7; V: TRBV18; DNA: TGTGCCAGCTCACCCATCGCGGGGACAGTCCCCTACGAGCAGTACTTC; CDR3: CASSPIAGTVPYEQYF
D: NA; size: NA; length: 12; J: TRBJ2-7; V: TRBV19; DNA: TGTGCCAGTAGTGGGGCCTCCTACGAGCAGTACTTC; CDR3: CASSGASYEQYF
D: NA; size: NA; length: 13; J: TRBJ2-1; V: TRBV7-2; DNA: TGTGCCAGCAGCTGGGGGGTTGACAATGAGCAGTTCTTC; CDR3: CASSWGVDNEQFF
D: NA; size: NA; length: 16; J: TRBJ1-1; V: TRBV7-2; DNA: TGTGCCAGCAGCTTAGGGGGGGGAATTAAGGGTTTTGAAGCTTTCTTT; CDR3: CASSLGGGIKGFEAFF
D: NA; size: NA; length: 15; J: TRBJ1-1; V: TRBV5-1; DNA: TGCGCCAGCAGCCCCGGCGAGGGATTCTTCCCCGATGTTTTCTTT; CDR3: CASSPGEGFFPDVFF
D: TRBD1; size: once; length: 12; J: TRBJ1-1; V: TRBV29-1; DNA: TGCAGCGTAGCACCGGGACAGGCCGAAGCTTTCTTT; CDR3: CSVAPGQAEAFF
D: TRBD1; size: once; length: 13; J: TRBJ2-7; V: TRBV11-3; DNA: TGTGCCAGCAGCTCGGGACAGAACTACGAGCAGTACTTC; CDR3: CASSSGQNYEQYF
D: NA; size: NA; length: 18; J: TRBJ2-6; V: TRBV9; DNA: TGTGCCAGCAGCGCTGCCGCCGGACAGACCTCTGGGGCCAACGTCCTGACTTTC; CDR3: CASSAAAGQTSGANVLTF
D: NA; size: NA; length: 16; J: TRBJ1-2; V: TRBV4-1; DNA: TGCGCCAGCAGCCTTTCGTTTGGTTTTCAGGGCTATGGCTACACCTTC; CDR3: CASSLSFGFQGYGYTF
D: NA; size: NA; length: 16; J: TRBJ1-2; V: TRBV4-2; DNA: TGTGCCAGCAGCCAAGAAGGAGACAGGTTTAACTATGGCTACACCTTC; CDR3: CASSQEGDRFNYGYTF
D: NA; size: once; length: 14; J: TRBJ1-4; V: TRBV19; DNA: TGTGCCAGTAGTATGGTATTGGAGGGCGAAAAACTGTTTTTT; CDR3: CASSMVLEGEKLFF
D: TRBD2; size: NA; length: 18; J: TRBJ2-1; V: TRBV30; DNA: TGTGCCTGGAGTCGTTGGGTAGCGGGGGGGTCCGGTATGAATGAGCAGTTCTTC; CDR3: CAWSRWVAGGSGMNEQFF
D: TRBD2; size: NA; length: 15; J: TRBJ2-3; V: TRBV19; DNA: TGTGCCAGTAGTGAGAGCGCTAGCGGGGCAAATACGCAGTATTTT; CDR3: CASSESASGANTQYF
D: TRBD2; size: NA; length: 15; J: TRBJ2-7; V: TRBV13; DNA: TGTGCCAGCAGGCCCGGGACTAGCGGGGGGAACGAGCAGTACTTC; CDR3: CASRPGTSGGNEQYF
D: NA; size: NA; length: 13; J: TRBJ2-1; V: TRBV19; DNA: TGTGCCAGTAGTACCCACAAAAACAATGAGCAGTTCTTC; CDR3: CASSTHKNNEQFF
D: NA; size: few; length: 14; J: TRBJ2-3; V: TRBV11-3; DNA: TGTGCCAGCAGCTTAGGACAGGGCACAGATACGCAGTATTTT; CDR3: CASSLGQGTDTQYF
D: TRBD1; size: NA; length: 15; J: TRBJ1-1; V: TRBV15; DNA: TGTGCCACCAGACGAGATGACAGGGGATCCACTGAAGCTTTCTTT; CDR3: CATRRDDRGSTEAFF
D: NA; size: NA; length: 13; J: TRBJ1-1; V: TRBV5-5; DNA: TGTGCCAGCAGCGACGCGGGTAGCACTGAAGCTTTCTTT; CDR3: CASSDAGSTEAFF
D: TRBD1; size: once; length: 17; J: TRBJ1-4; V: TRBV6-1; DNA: TGTGCCAGCAGTGAGGACAGGGGGGTATGGTCTAATGAAAAACTGTTTTTT; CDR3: CASSEDRGVWSNEKLFF
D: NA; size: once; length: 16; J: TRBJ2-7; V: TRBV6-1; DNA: TGTGCCAGCAGTGAAGCTGGCGGGTCGGGCTCCTACGAGCAGTACTTC; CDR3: CASSEAGGSGSYEQYF
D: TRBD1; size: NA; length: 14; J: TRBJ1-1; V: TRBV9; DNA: TGTGCCAGCAGCGAGACAGGGGCACACACTGAAGCTTTCTTT; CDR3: CASSETGAHTEAFF
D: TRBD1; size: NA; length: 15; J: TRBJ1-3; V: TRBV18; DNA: TGTGCCAGCTCGTCGACAGGGGGCTCTGGAAACACCATATATTTT; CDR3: CASSSTGGSGNTIYF
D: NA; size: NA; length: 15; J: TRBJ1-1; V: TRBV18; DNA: TGTGCCAGCTCACCCGTCCAGGGCGCGAACACTGAAGCTTTCTTT; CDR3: CASSPVQGANTEAFF
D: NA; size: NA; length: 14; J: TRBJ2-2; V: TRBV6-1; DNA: TGTGCCAGCAGGCCCTTGTTTGAGCCCGGGGAGCTGTTTTTT; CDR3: CASRPLFEPGELFF
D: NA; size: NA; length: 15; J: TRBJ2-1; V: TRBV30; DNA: TGTGCCTGGACTCCCCCGAGGAGCAGGGGCAATGAGCAGTTCTTC; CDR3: CAWTPPRSRGNEQFF
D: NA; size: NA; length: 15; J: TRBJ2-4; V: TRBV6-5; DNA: TGTGCCAGCAGTTATTCAACCGGGACAAGGTATATTCGATACTTC; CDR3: CASSYSTGTRYIRYF
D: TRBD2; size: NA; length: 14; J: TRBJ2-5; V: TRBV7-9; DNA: TGTGCCAGCAGCCTAACTAGCGGCGGGGAGACCCAGTACTTC; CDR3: CASSLTSGGETQYF
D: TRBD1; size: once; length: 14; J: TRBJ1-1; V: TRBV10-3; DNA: TGTGCCATCAGTGTAAGACAGGGGGACACTGAAGCTTTCTTT; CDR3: CAISVRQGDTEAFF
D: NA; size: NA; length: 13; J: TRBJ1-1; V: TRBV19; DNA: TGTGCCAGTAAGTATCAGTTCAGCACTGAAGCTTTCTTT; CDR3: CASKYQFSTEAFF
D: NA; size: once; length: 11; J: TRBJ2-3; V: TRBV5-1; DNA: TGCGCCAGCACGGGGTCAGATACGCAGTATTTT; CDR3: CASTGSDTQYF
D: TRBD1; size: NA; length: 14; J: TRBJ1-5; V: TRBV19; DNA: TGTGCCAGTAGACAGGGGTTCAGCAATCAGCCCCAGCATTTT; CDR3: CASRQGFSNQPQHF
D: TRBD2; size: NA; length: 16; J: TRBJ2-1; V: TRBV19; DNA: TGTGCCAGTAGAGGACTAGCGGGGGTATCCTACAATGAGCAGTTCTTC; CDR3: CASRGLAGVSYNEQFF
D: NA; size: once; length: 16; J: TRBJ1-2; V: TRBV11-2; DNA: TGTGCCAGCAGCTTTTTCGCGGCGGGTAGACCCTATGGCTACACCTTC; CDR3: CASSFFAAGRPYGYTF
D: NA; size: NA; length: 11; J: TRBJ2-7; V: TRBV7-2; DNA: TGTGCCAGCAGCTCTGCCTACGAGCAGTACTTC; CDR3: CASSSAYEQYF
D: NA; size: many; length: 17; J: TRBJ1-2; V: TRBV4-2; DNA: TGTGCCAGCAGCCAAGCTGCCTCGGACTCGGGTGGCTATGGCTACACCTTC; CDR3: CASSQAASDSGGYGYTF
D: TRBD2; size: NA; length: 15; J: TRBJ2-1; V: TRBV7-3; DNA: TGTGCCAGCAGCTTAGGGGCCCTAGCGGGTAATGAGCAGTTCTTC; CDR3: CASSLGALAGNEQFF
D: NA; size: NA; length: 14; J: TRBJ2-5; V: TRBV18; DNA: TGTGCCAGCTCACCGGGACTGGGAAGAGAGACCCAGTACTTC; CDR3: CASSPGLGRETQYF
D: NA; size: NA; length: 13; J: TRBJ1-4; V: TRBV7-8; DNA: TGTGCCAGCAGCTTACTTGGGGCTGAAAAACTGTTTTTT; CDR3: CASSLLGAEKLFF
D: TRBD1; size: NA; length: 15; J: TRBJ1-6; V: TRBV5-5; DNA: TGTGCCAGCAGCACCCGACAGGGTTGGAATTCACCCCTCCACTTT; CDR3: CASSTRQGWNSPLHF
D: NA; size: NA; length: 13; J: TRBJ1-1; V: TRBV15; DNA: TGTGCCACCAGCAGTCGGTCAGGCCCTGAAGCTTTCTTT; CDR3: CATSSRSGPEAFF
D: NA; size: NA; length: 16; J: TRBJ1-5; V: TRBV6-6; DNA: TGTGCCAGCAGTGGAGGCAGGGGTTTTGGCAATCAGCCCCAGCATTTT; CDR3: CASSGGRGFGNQPQHF
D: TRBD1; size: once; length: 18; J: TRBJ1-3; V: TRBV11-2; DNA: TGTGCCAGCAGCTTAGATATAGGGACAGCTCTCTCTGGAAACACCATATATTTT; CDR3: CASSLDIGTALSGNTIYF
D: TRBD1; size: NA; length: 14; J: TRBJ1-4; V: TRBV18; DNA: TGTGCCAGCTCACTGGGACAGGCTAGTGAAAAACTGTTTTTT; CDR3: CASSLGQASEKLFF
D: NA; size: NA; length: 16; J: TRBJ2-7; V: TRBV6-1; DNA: TGTGCCAGCAGTGAAGTCCCCGGGGTATCAAACTACGAGCAGTACTTC; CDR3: CASSEVPGVSNYEQYF
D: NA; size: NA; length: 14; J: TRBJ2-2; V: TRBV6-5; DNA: TGTGCCAGCCTCGGCTCACTAAACACCGGGGAGCTGTTTTTT; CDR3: CASLGSLNTGELFF
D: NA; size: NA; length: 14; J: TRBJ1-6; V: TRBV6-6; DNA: TGTGCCAGCTGGCATCGGGGGAAGAATTCACCCCTCCACTTT; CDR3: CASWHRGKNSPLHF
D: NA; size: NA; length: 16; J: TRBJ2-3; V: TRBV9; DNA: TGTGCCAGCAGCGTAAGAGGGGCCCCGGGAGTGGATACGCAGTATTTT; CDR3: CASSVRGAPGVDTQYF
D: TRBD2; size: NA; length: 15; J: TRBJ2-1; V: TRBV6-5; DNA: TGTGCCAGTTGGGGTGCTAGCGGGCCCTACAATGAGCAGTTCTTC; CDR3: CASWGASGPYNEQFF
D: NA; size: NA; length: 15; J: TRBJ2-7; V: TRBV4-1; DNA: TGCGCCAGCAGCCAAGAACAGGGCGGCTCCTACGAGCAGTACTTC; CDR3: CASSQEQGGSYEQYF
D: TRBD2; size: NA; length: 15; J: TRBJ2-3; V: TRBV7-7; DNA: TGTGCTAGCAGCCCCGGGACTACCTTCACAGATACGCAGTATTTT; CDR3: CASSPGTTFTDTQYF
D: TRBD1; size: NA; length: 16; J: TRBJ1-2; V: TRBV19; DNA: TGTGCCAGTAGTACCGCTAGACAGGGGGGAGGCTATGGCTACACCTTC; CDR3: CASSTARQGGGYGYTF
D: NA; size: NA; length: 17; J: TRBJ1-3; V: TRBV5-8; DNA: TGTGCCAGCAGCGGGAGGTTTGGCACGGACTCTGGAAACACCATATATTTT; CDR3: CASSGRFGTDSGNTIYF
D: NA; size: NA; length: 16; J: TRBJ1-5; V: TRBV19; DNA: TGTGCCAGTAGTATAGTTTTAGGGGCCGGAAATCAGCCCCAGCATTTT; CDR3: CASSIVLGAGNQPQHF
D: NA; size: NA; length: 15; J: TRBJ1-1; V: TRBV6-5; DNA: TGTGCCAGCAGTTATCTGGCTGGTCCCCCGCTTGAAGCTTTCTTT; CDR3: CASSYLAGPPLEAFF
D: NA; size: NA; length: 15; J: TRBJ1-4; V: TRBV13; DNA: TGTGCCAGCAGCCCTCGGACATCAACTAATGAAAAACTGTTTTTT; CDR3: CASSPRTSTNEKLFF